This TCR beta chain was sequenced during a study of shared clonotypes between healthy human individuals. General observations from the study: Non-shared clonotypes were found to have lower generation probabilities than the clonotypes that were shared by all four of the sorted-subset donors.

Germline lookup yields CDR1 MGHRA and CDR2 YSYEKL. CDR3 size: 19 residues. The J segment lost 4 bases and the V segment lost 1 base, leaving 18 bases of the junction unmatched. On this clone: As yet, its antigen is unknown.

Assay runs were performed at deep level. In the original processing: ImmunoSEQ only sent back junction sequences with no quality scores, so filtering was done differently. The repertoire was sequenced with immunoSEQ multiplex PCR; TCRdb's copy has only in-frame clones and lacks some. D and trimming were read from the DNA, whereas the V and J calls and clone size are those reported in that table. Of about 2.4 million clones listed, 90% to 95% are singletons. This sequence originates from a young man in good health. Some clones in this sample may be carry-over from other donors' samples. Sequencing used naive CD4+ T cells from PBMCs. Subset: CD45RA+ positively selected. The chain links TRBV4-1 to TRBJ1-2, with TRBD1 matching 7 bases. CDR3: CASSQAPVRVEGASYGYTF. In DNA form, the CDR3 reads TGCGCCAGCAGCCAAGCACCCGTCCGTGTTGAGGGGGCGAGCTATGGCTACACCTTC.